This passage covers 9 T cell receptor beta chains from one sample sequenced in a study of blood T cell repertoires in COVID-19. The repertoire was sequenced with immunoSEQ multiplex PCR; TCRdb's copy has only in-frame clones and lacks some. The sample records 60,000 to 85,000 clones, 86% being singletons. The sample consisted of peripheral blood. The receptors originated from a human donor in a cohort sampled during active COVID-19.

The chain recombines TRBV29-1 with TRBJ2-3; 8 nucleotides agree with TRBD2. The germline CDR1 and CDR2 sequences are SQVTM and ANQGSEA. CDR3 length: 17 residues. V was pared by 7 bases and J by 1 base, with 16 bases of the junction left unmatched. The CDR3 nucleotides read TGCAGCGGACTAAGACCTTCCCGGGGGGGTGGCACAGATACGCAGTATTTT. The encoded protein is CSGLRPSRGGGTDTQYF.

In this sample, this clone turned up once. The J gene is TRBJ2-7, the V gene TRBV12-3 or TRBV12-4; 8 nucleotides line up with TRBD1. The V and J ends lost 1 base and 5 bases, in that order; junction bases with no gene match: 1. This CDR3 is built from 13 residues. The CDR3 protein is CASSLGTGHEQYF. The CDR3 coding sequence is TGTGCCAGCAGTTTAGGGACAGGGCACGAGCAGTACTTC.

The chain has TRBV4-1 and TRBJ1-1; the D gene is possibly TRBD1 (6 bases). The germline V gene encodes CDR1 MGHRA and CDR2 YSYEKL. The CDR3 extends over 15 amino acids. The V end was cut by 4 bases, the J end by 1 base, with 13 bases between. CDR3 protein: CASSRRTVENTEAFF. Here the CDR3 DNA reads TGCGCCAGCAGCCGTAGGACAGTCGAGAACACTGAAGCTTTCTTT.

The V gene is TRBV15, the J gene TRBJ2-1; weak D call: TRBD2 (5 bases). Germline assignment: CDR1 LNHNV and CDR2 YYDKDF (reference sequence). V was trimmed by 2 bases and J by 9 bases, leaving 14 bases between them. This CDR3 spans 14 amino acids. The CDR3 nucleotides read TGTGCCACCAGCAGAAGCCCGGGGTCCGGTGAGCAGTTCTTC. It yields the protein CATSRSPGSGEQFF.

The V gene is TRBV7-2, the J gene TRBJ2-7; the D gene is possibly TRBD2 (6 bases). The CDR3 is 14 amino acids. Between the trimmed V and J ends, which lost 7 bases and 3 bases, there was a span of 16 bases. Per the germline V gene, CDR1 is SGHTA and CDR2 is FQGNSA. CDR3 nucleotides: TGTGCCAGCACATTAGACGGGGGTAGCTACGAGCAGTACTTC. Amino acids: CASTLDGGSYEQYF.

The chain uses TRBV15 and TRBJ1-4, with a possible D match to TRBD1 (5 bases). Trimming took off 0 bases at V and 3 bases at J, with 11 bases between the two ends. This CDR3 is 16 amino acids long. Germline lookup yields CDR1 LNHNV and CDR2 YYDKDF (reference sequence). The DNA for the CDR3 is TGTGCCACCAGCAGAGATCGGGAGGGGCCTAATGAAAAACTGTTTTTT. Its protein is CATSRDREGPNEKLFF.

This clone is a singleton in its sample. The V gene is TRBV30, the J gene TRBJ2-7; possible D gene TRBD2, 5 bases. The CDR3 extends over 14 amino acids. Trimming took 1 base from V and 6 from J, leaving 16 bases between them. The germline V gene has CDR1 GTSNPN and CDR2 SVGIG (reference sequence). In DNA form, the CDR3 reads TGTGCCTGGAGTGCCCCGGGGAAAGGGCTCGAGCAGTACTTC. This translates into CAWSAPGKGLEQYF. Full variable domain (rest looked up from reference TRBV30 and TRBJ2-7): SQTIHQWPATLVQPVGSPLSLECTVEGTSNPNLYWYRQAAGRGLQLLFYSVGIGQISSEVPQNLSASRPQDRQFILSSKKLLLSDSGFYLCAWSAPGKGLEQYFGPGTRLTVT.

V is TRBV7-2 and J is TRBJ2-1, with 11 bases matching TRBD2. V shed 4 bases and J 8 bases; nucleotides not matched to a gene: 13. The CDR3 spans 17 residues. Germline CDR1 and CDR2: SGHTA and FQGNSA. This CDR3 is CASSYISRVAGGYEQFF. CDR3 sequence (DNA): TGTGCCAGCAGCTACATTTCAAGAGTAGCGGGAGGGTATGAGCAGTTCTTC.

The rearrangement uses TRBV7-8 and TRBJ1-1, with TRBD1 as a possible D gene (5 bases). Trimming stripped 1 base from V and 7 bases from J, with 13 bases between. Germline V CDR1 and CDR2: SGHVS, FQNEAQ. There are 14 residues in the CDR3. Written as DNA, the CDR3 is TGTGCCAGCAGCTTAGTTAAGGACACGGTTGAAGCTTTCTTT. Its translation is CASSLVKDTVEAFF.